This T cell receptor beta chain was recorded in a study of blood T cell repertoires in COVID-19. About the research overall: The United States, Italy and Spain supplied acute and convalescent COVID-19 samples. Sample material is recorded as cDNA or gDNA derived from T cells, B-cell-depleted T cells, or PBMCs.

This clone showed up just once. Germline V gives CDR1 LNHDA, CDR2 SQIVND (reference sequence). V lost 5 bases, J lost 2 bases, and 4 bases stayed unmatched. CDR3 size: 15 residues. Per the original methods: By means of reference gene primer amplification, nucleated cell counts were estimated. Sequencing was performed with immunoSEQ multiplex PCR; in TCRdb, only in-frame clones are kept and a portion is missing. The DNA was the basis for D and trimming; V, J and clone size are from that table. The sample consists of tens of thousands of clones, 80% to 85% of them appearing once. The receptor was isolated from a woman older than 75 with active or convalescent COVID-19. The chain couples TRBV19 to TRBJ2-2; 8 positions match TRBD1. Sequencing was performed on peripheral blood. This chain's CDR3 is CASSQGQANTGELFF. DNA of the CDR3: TGTGCCAGTAGTCAGGGACAGGCCAACACCGGGGAGCTGTTTTTT.